Each of the 3 T cell receptor beta chains below was sequenced from the same sample in a study of T cells in Graves' hyperthyroidism and ophthalmopathy. Amplification of TCR beta CDR3 regions used RNA as the template. Carried out on the TCR CDR3, a first-round RT-PCR used the HTBI primer set. TCRdb reprocessed the multiplex PCR reads via MiXCR and lists one record per CDR3 protein. The data contain fewer than 650,000 distinct CDR3 sequences, approximately 14% of them singletons. The specimen sequenced was blood. The receptor set was obtained from a woman in her twenties or thirties with Graves' hyperthyroidism that later progressed to Graves' ophthalmopathy.

This clonotype appeared many times. The chain is built from TRBV10-3 and TRBJ1-1, with D possibly being TRBD1 (5 bases). V was clipped by 4 bases and J by 6 bases, with 15 bases between them. The CDR3 spans 14 residues. Germline CDR1 and CDR2: ENHRY and SYGVKD. The CDR3 sequence is CAISVRGMNAEAFF. The CDR3 DNA is TGTGCCATCAGTGTTAGGGGAATGAATGCTGAAGCTTTCTTT.

The chain carries TRBV20-1 and TRBJ1-2, with a weak D call TRBD1 (5 bases). Trimming left V 0 bases short and J 8 bases short, with 13 bases between. The CDR3 spans 13 residues. Germline loops: CDR1 DFQATT, CDR2 SNEGSKA (reference sequence). This CDR3 is CSARDVGGKGYTF. As DNA, the CDR3 is TGCAGTGCTAGAGACGTCGGGGGGAAAGGCTACACCTTC.

This clonotype was observed at least ten times. The gene calls are TRBV12-3 or TRBV12-4 and TRBJ2-4, with D perhaps TRBD1 or TRBD2 (5 bases each). With 8 bases removed from V and 4 bases from J, the gap between germline ends came to 15 bases. The CDR3 sequence is 14 residues long. The CDR3 protein is CASAAGTAKNIQYF. The CDR3, as DNA: TGTGCCAGCGCTGCCGGGACGGCTAAAAACATTCAGTACTTC.